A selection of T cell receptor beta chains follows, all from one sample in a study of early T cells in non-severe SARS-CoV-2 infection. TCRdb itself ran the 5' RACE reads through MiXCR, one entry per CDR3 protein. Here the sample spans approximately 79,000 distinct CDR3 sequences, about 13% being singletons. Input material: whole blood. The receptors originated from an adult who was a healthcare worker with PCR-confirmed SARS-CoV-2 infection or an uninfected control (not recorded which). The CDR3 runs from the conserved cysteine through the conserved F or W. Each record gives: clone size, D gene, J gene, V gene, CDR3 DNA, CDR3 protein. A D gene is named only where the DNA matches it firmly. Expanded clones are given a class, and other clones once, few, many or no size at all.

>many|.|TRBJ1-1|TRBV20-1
TGCAGTCCCCCGTCGGGAGCTTTCTTT
CSPPSGAFF
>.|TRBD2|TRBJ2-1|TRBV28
TGTGCCAGCAGAATAGCGGGGCAAAACAATGAGCAGTTCTTC
CASRIAGQNNEQFF
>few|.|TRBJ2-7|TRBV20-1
TGCAGTGCTAGGAATAGGGAGGTCGGTTCCGAGCAGTACTTC
CSARNREVGSEQYF
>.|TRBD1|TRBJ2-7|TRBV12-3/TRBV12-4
TGTGCCAGCGCTCCGACAGGGAACTACGAGCAGTACTTC
CASAPTGNYEQYF
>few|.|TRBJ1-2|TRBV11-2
TGTGCCAGCAGCTTAGCAGGGAGTGGCTACACCTTC
CASSLAGSGYTF
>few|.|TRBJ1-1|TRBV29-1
TGCAGCTCTTCAGGGGTGAACACTGAAGCTTTCTTT
CSSSGVNTEAFF
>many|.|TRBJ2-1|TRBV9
TGTGCCAGCAGCCCTATCGACCCTCCGGGTGAGCAGTTCTTC
CASSPIDPPGEQFF
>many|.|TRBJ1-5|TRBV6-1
TGTGCCAGCAGTGGGAAGGTGTTGGGTGCGGGTCAGCCCCAGCATTTT
CASSGKVLGAGQPQHF
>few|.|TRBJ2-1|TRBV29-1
TGCAGCGTTGAGGGCCGGATGAATGAGCAGTTCTTC
CSVEGRMNEQFF
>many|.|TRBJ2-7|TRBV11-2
TGTGCCAGCAGCCGTACAGGCTACGAGCAGTACTTC
CASSRTGYEQYF
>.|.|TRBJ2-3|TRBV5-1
TGCGCCAGCAGTGTACAGCGGAGCACAGATACGCAGTATTTT
CASSVQRSTDTQYF
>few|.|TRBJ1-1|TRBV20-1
TGCAGTGCTAGGGACTTCGTGTGGCAGGGGGCTTTCTTT
CSARDFVWQGAFF
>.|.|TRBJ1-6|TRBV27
TGTGCCAGCAGTGTCGAGGGGTTCAGTTCACCCCTCCACTTT
CASSVEGFSSPLHF
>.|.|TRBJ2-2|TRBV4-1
TGCGCCAGCAGCCAAGGGGAGACCGGGGAGCTGTTTTTT
CASSQGETGELFF
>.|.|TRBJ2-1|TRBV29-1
TGCAGCGTCTCCCGTGAGAGGCGGTACAATGAGCAGTTCTTC
CSVSRERRYNEQFF
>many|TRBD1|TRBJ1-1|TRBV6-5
TGTGCCAGCAGACATGAGGGACAGAAAGCTTTCTTT
CASRHEGQKAFF
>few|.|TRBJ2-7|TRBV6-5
TGTGCCAGCAGTCCCGACCGTGTGGCCTCCTACGAGCAGTACTTC
CASSPDRVASYEQYF
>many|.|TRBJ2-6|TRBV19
TGTGCCAGCGGATACTCTGGGGCCAACGTCCTGACTTTC
CASGYSGANVLTF
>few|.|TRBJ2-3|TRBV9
TGTGCCAGGGATAGAGGGGACACAGATACGCAGTATTTT
CARDRGDTDTQYF
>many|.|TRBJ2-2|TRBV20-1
TGCAGTGCACCAGGGTTCGCATCCGGGGAGCTGTTTTTT
CSAPGFASGELFF
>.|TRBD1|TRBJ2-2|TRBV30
TGTGCCTGGAACAGGGGAGTTGGCGGGGAGCTGTTTTTT
CAWNRGVGGELFF
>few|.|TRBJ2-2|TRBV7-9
TGTGCCAGCAGCACACCCCGCGGGGAGCTGTTTTTT
CASSTPRGELFF
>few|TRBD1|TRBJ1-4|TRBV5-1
TGCGCCAGCAGCCCTCCAGGGGGCGCGAACGAAAAACTGTTTTTT
CASSPPGGANEKLFF
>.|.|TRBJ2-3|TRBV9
TGTGCCAGCAGCCCCGGACCAGCAGATACGCAGTATTTT
CASSPGPADTQYF
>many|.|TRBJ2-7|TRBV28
TGTGCCAGCAGTCCCGGACAGCTAAGACCCTACGAGCAGTACTTC
CASSPGQLRPYEQYF
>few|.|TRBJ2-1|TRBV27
TGTGCCAGCAAACTAATGGGCGACTTCTACAATGAGCAGTTCTTC
CASKLMGDFYNEQFF
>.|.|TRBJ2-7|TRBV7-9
TGTGCCAGCAGCTTAGCCGGGATATACGAGCAGTACTTC
CASSLAGIYEQYF
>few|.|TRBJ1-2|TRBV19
TGTGCCAGTAGTACCTGGCCTCCAGCTTTATATGGCTACACCTTC
CASSTWPPALYGYTF
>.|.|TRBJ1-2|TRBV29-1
TGCAGCGTTGAATGGGGGAATGGCTACACCTTC
CSVEWGNGYTF
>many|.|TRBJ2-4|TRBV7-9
TGTGCCAGCAGCTCCCCGGGGGCCAAAAACATTCAGTACTTC
CASSSPGAKNIQYF
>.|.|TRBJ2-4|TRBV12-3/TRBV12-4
TGTGCCAGCAGTTTAACGACAGGGACTAAAAGCATTCAGTACTTC
CASSLTTGTKSIQYF
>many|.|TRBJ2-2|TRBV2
TGTGCCAGCAGTGGGGGGAACACCGGGGAGCTGTTTTTT
CASSGGNTGELFF
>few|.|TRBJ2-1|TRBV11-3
TGTGCCAGCAGCCGGACAGTCACAGCTTACAATGAGCAGTTCTTC
CASSRTVTAYNEQFF
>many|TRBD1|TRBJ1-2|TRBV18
TGTGCCAGCTCACCGAGGGACAGGGTGGATGGCTACACCTTC
CASSPRDRVDGYTF
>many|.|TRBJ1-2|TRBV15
TGTGCCACCAGCAGAGATTGGAGAACGACAATCTATGGCTACACCTTC
CATSRDWRTTIYGYTF
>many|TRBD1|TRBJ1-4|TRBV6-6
TGTGCCAGCAGTAAAGAGGGGGCCCTTAAGGGGGGCCCAACTAATGAAAAACTGTTTTTT
CASSKEGALKGGPTNEKLFF
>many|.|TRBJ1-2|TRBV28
TGTGCCAGCAGTTACAGGGTAATGAGCTATGGCTACACCTTC
CASSYRVMSYGYTF
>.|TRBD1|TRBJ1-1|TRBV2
TGTGCCGAAGAGGGACAGAGGAACACTGAAGCTTTCTTT
CAEEGQRNTEAFF
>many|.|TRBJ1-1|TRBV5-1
TGCGCCAGCAGAGGGGGGCAATGGGACGGCAGAGACACTGAAGCTTTCTTT
CASRGGQWDGRDTEAFF
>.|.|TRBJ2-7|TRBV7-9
TGTGCCAGCAGCTTAGTTCCGCCGGGGAACTACGAGCAGTACTTC
CASSLVPPGNYEQYF
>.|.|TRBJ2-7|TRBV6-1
TGTGCCAGCAGTGGCGACAGGATTTCCTACGAGCAGTACTTC
CASSGDRISYEQYF
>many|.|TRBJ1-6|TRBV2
TGTGCCAGCAGTAAAGTAGGAGAGGTTTCTGGGTCACCCCTCCACTTT
CASSKVGEVSGSPLHF
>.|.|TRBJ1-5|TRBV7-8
TGTGCCAGCAGCGGCGGGGGCCTCAATCAGCCCCAGCATTTT
CASSGGGLNQPQHF
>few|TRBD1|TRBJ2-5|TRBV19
TGTGCCAGTAGTTCCCAACGGACCGGGACAGGACAAGAGACCCAGTACTTC
CASSSQRTGTGQETQYF
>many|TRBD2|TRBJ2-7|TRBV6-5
TGTGCCAGCAGCCCGCGGGGTAGCGGGAGCTACGAGCAGTACTTC
CASSPRGSGSYEQYF
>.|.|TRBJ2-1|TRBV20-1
TGCAGTGCTAGAGATCCTTTAAGCGATGAGCAGTTCTTC
CSARDPLSDEQFF